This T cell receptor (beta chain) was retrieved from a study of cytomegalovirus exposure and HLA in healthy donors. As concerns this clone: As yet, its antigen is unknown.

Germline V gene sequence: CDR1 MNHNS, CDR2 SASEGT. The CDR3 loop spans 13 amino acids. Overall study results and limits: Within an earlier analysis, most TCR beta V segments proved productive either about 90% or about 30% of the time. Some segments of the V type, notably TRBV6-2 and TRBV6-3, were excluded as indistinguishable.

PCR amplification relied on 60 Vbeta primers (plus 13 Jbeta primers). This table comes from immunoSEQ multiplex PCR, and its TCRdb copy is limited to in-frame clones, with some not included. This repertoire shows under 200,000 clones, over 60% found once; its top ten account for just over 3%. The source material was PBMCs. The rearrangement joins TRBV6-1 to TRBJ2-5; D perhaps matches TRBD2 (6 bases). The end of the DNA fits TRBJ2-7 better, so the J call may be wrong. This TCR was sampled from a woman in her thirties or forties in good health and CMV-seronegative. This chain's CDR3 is CASSEVPGDEQYF. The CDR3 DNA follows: TGTGCCAGCAGTGAAGTCCCGGGAGACGAGCAGTACTTC.